A selection of T cell receptor beta chains follows, all from one sample in a study of OX40 agonist ivuxolimab in advanced cancers. Generated by immunoSEQ multiplex PCR, the TCRdb table keeps only in-frame clones and is missing some. The table lists 97,000 or so clones, 90% of them singletons. The sample in question was CD4+ or CD8+ T cells sorted from blood, obtained in a trial of the OX40 agonist ivuxolimab. The receptors were sampled from an adult with an advanced solid tumor such as melanoma, head and neck, liver or kidney cancer. CDR3s include the opening cysteine and the closing phenylalanine or tryptophan. D genes are given only for firm matches. Some rows mark clone size as missing; the rest say once, few, many or name a class of expanded clone.

.	TRBJ2-7	TRBV7-2	TRBD1	TGTGCCAGCAGCTTAGGGGGAAGGGGGCTCGAGCAGTACTTC	CASSLGGRGLEQYF
.	TRBJ2-3	TRBV7-2	.	TGTGCCAGCAGCTTTCTCGCAGATACGCAGTATTTT	CASSFLADTQYF
.	TRBJ1-1	TRBV30	.	TGTGCCTCTTCAACACCGAACACTGAAGCTTTCTTT	CASSTPNTEAFF
few	TRBJ1-1	TRBV5-1	.	TGCGCCAGCAGCTTGGGAAGGGGCACTGAAGCTTTCTTT	CASSLGRGTEAFF
few	TRBJ2-1	TRBV20-1	.	TGCAGTGCTAGTGCCCTAGCCGGGCAGTTCTTC	CSASALAGQFF
.	TRBJ2-1	TRBV5-5	TRBD2	TGTGCCAGCAGCTTGGGGACACTAGCGGGAGTCTACAATGAGCAGTTCTTC	CASSLGTLAGVYNEQFF
.	TRBJ1-2	TRBV10-3	.	TGTGCCATCAGTGAGTACCGTAAACAGGGCCAAGCTAACTATGGCTACACCTTC	CAISEYRKQGQANYGYTF
.	TRBJ2-1	TRBV18	TRBD2	TGTGCCAGCTCAGCTAGCGGGGGAAACTACAATGAGCAGTTCTTC	CASSASGGNYNEQFF
once	TRBJ2-6	TRBV5-1	.	TGCGCCAGCAGCTCAGGGGTTTCTGGGGCCAACGTCCTGACTTTC	CASSSGVSGANVLTF
.	TRBJ2-2	TRBV9	.	TGTGCCAGCAGCGCTTCCGTAGGGGCTCCACGGGAGCTGTTTTTT	CASSASVGAPRELFF
.	TRBJ1-5	TRBV19	TRBD1	TGTGCCAGTAGTACCCAGACAGGGGTGGTATATCAGCCCCAGCATTTT	CASSTQTGVVYQPQHF
few	TRBJ1-6	TRBV7-8	.	TGTGCCAGCAGCTTCCCGGTCTATAATTCACCCCTCCACTTT	CASSFPVYNSPLHF
.	TRBJ2-7	TRBV19	.	TGTGCCAGTAGTACGCAGAGGAGCTCCTACGAGCAGTACTTC	CASSTQRSSYEQYF
.	TRBJ1-3	TRBV5-6	TRBD1	TGTGCCAGCAGCATATCGGACAGGGTAACTGGAAACACCATATATTTT	CASSISDRVTGNTIYF
.	TRBJ2-7	TRBV6-6	TRBD1	TGTGCCACCAGCCGGGACAGGGACTACGAGCAGTACTTC	CATSRDRDYEQYF
.	TRBJ2-1	TRBV11-2	TRBD2	TGTGCCAGCAGGGGGCCCGGGACTAGCGTCAATGAGCAGTTCTTC	CASRGPGTSVNEQFF
.	TRBJ2-1	TRBV19	TRBD2	TGTGCCAGTAGTATACTAGCGGGGGGGCAAGAGCAGTTCTTC	CASSILAGGQEQFF
.	TRBJ2-1	TRBV5-1	TRBD2	TGCGCCAGCTCGACTAGCGGGTACAATGAGCAGTTCTTC	CASSTSGYNEQFF